Detailed here is one T cell receptor beta chain. This sample stems from a study of blood T cell repertoires in COVID-19. At the level of the study: Acute and convalescent COVID-19 specimens originated in the United States, Italy and Spain. Sample material is recorded as cDNA or gDNA derived from T cells, B-cell-depleted T cells, or PBMCs.

Followed longitudinally, the Seattle patients had been enrolled during active infection. Per the authors' pipeline: How many nucleated cells were present was estimated from reference gene primer amplification. The protocol was immunoSEQ multiplex PCR, while the TCRdb copy is restricted to in-frame clones and leaves out a portion. The D gene and trimming were derived from the DNA, and the V and J assignments and clone size from that table. The repertoire consists of fewer than 450,000 clones, with 88% occurring once and the leading ten covering around an eighth. The source material was peripheral blood. The TCR originated in a woman between 45 and 65 years old with COVID-19, enrolled during active disease.

The CDR3 nucleotides read TGTGCCAGCAGCTCCTTCAGGGGTGAAAAACTGTTTTTT. Translation: CASSSFRGEKLFF. This chain connects TRBV7-9 to TRBJ1-4; the D gene is possibly TRBD1 (6 bases). The CDR3 runs 13 residues. The V end was cut by 4 bases, the J end by 7 bases, with 10 bases between. The germline V gene has CDR1 SEHNR and CDR2 FQNEAQ (reference sequence). The full variable domain, with the rest looked up from reference TRBV7-9 and TRBJ1-4, is DTGVSQNPRHKITKRGQNVTFRCDPISEHNRLYWYRQTLGQGPEFLTYFQNEAQLEKSRLLSDRFSAERPKGSFSTLEIQRTEQGDSAMYLCASSSFRGEKLFFGSGTQLSVL.